Below, one T cell receptor (beta chain) is given with its context. The antigen is unknown. Clones were read by immunoSEQ multiplex PCR, and TCRdb kept only the in-frame ones, dropping some. The sample has over 25,000 clones, more than 75% seen once. This record comes from a study of STAT3 mutations in large granular lymphocyte leukemia. Looking at the study overall: Roughly half of the longitudinally sequenced T-LGLL patients carried detectable canonical activating STAT3 mutations. Broader study findings: Every T-cell large granular lymphocyte leukemia patient had at least one immunodominant TCR beta clonotype. Suggested: STAT3 mutation was not the ancestral event for these clonal expansions. In about 30% of the 18 patients, new TCR clonotypes emerged after therapy.

The V gene's germline CDR1 is PRHDT and CDR2 FYEKMQ (reference sequence). The CDR3 spans 14 residues. Trimming took 6 bases from V and 2 from J, leaving 10 bases between them. Sequencing was done on a sample of peripheral blood mononuclear cells. This chain connects TRBV13 to TRBJ1-4; D gene uncertain. This TCR came from a man in his fifties or sixties with T-cell large granular lymphocyte leukemia. Some clones in this sample may be carry-over from other donors' samples. The CDR3 DNA follows: TGTGCCAGCAGTGGCCGAGGCACTAATGAAAAACTGTTTTTT. Translated, it gives CASSGRGTNEKLFF.